The present T cell receptor beta chain was sequenced within a study of OX40 agonist ivuxolimab in advanced cancers. Across the study: Participants, 82.7% male, averaged roughly 55 years of age, ranging from about 23 to 90.

The method was immunoSEQ multiplex PCR; TCRdb's version includes in-frame clones alone and lacks a portion of them. This table has 65,000 or so clones, approximately 80% appearing once. This clone is a singleton in its sample. The CDR3 runs 19 residues. This TCR derives from an adult with an advanced solid tumor such as melanoma, head and neck, liver or kidney cancer. Sample: CD4+ or CD8+ T cells sorted from blood, taken in a trial of the OX40 agonist ivuxolimab. The chain combines TRBV7-5 with TRBJ2-1; TRBD2 was called by the table and not checked on the DNA. TRBV7-5 is a pseudogene locus. The DNA for the CDR3 is TGTGTCAGAAGCCCGCCCGCTTCTTTCCTTAAAACTAGCTACAATGAGCAGTTCTTC. It is translated as CVRSPPASFLKTSYNEQFF.